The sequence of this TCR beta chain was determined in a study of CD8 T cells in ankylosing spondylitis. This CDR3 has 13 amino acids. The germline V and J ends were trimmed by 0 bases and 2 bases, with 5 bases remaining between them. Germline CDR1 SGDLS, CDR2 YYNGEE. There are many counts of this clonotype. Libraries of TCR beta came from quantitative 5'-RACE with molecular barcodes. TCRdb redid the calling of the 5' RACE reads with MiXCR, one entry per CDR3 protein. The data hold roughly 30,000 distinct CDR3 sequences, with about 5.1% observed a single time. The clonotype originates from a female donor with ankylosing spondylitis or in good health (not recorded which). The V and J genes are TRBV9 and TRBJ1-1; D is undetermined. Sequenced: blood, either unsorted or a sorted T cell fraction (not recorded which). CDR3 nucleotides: TGTGCCAGCAGCGTAGATTTCAACACTGAAGCTTTCTTT. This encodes CASSVDFNTEAFF.